The 4 T cell receptor beta chains given below trace back to one sample, sequenced in a study of cytomegalovirus exposure and HLA in healthy donors (dated by TCRdb to 2017 to 2019). Receptor libraries were prepared by the immunoSEQ multiplex PCR assay. TCRdb retrieved this table from immuneACCESS and kept in-frame rearrangements only. Not all clones are present; in checked studies, unresolved V genes account for under half, and no reason is known for the remainder. A total of over 150,000 clones appear in this sample, 80% to 90% of them only once. The ten top clones hold approximately 2.4% of the sample. Material for sequencing was PBMCs. These receptors originate from a woman aged 18-30 years in good health and CMV-seronegative.

J is TRBJ2-1 and V is TRBV4-3; 9 bases line up with TRBD2. The CDR3 has 17 residues. CDR1 is LGHNA and CDR2 is YSLEER in the germline V gene. V was clipped by 0 bases and J by 9 bases; unmatched bases: 12. CDR3 loop: CASSQEVAGVLRGEQFF. The DNA of the CDR3 is TGCGCCAGCAGCCAAGAGGTAGCGGGAGTATTAAGAGGTGAGCAGTTCTTC.

The chain carries TRBV2 and TRBJ2-5, with D maybe TRBD2 (5 bases). There are 13 residues in the CDR3. Germline V lookup: CDR1 SNHLY, CDR2 FYNNEI. The V end was cut by 8 bases, the J end by 5 bases, with 15 bases between. The CDR3 protein is CASEGAAVETQYF. The DNA of the CDR3 is TGTGCCAGCGAGGGAGCGGCGGTCGAGACCCAGTACTTC.

V is TRBV5-5 and J is TRBJ1-1; perhaps TRBD1 as D (5 bases). CDR1 and CDR2 from the germline V gene are SGHKS and YYEKEE (reference sequence). The CDR3 has 19 amino acids. V shed 3 bases and J shed 0 bases, with 24 bases lying between them. In nucleotides, the CDR3 is TGTGCCAGCAGCTCGTTAAGTTTCGGGGGGGTAACCATGAACACTGAAGCTTTCTTT. This encodes CASSSLSFGGVTMNTEAFF.

The gene calls are TRBV27 and TRBJ2-2; D remains unclear. Germline V gene sequence: CDR1 MNHEY, CDR2 SMNVEV (reference sequence). The CDR3 length is 13 residues. V gave up 6 bases and J gave up 6 bases, with 11 bases separating them. This chain's CDR3 is CASRQLVAGELFF. The CDR3 bases are TGTGCCAGCAGACAGCTGGTCGCCGGGGAGCTGTTTTTT.